The clone carrying this TCR beta chain has a count of ten or more. What it binds is not known. TCRdb itself ran the reads through MiXCR, one entry per CDR3 protein. The table lists fewer than 250,000 distinct CDR3 sequences, 22% of them singletons. These data come from a study of T cell repertoires in cytomegalovirus infection. Turning to the study itself: TCR beta signatures that were public indicated CMV infection and matching HLA type.

Study-level findings and limits: The study identified carriers of CMV plus the relevant HLA from cumulative public TCR beta family frequency. It was HLA-C-restricted CMV-specific TCR beta clonotypes that dominated the response ex vivo.

The sample was CD8+ T cells from PBMCs. This TCR was sampled from a human donor in good health (CMV status not recorded). Some clones in this sample may be carry-over from other donors' samples.

CDR3 bases: TGTGCCAGCAGTTTATCCCTAGATGCCTACAATGAGCAGTTCTTC. Translation gives CASSLSLDAYNEQFF. The chain joins TRBV28 to TRBJ2-1, with no clear D. Trimming took 1 base from V and 2 from J, leaving 9 bases between them. CDR3 length: 15 amino acids. The germline V gene has CDR1 MDHEN and CDR2 SYDVKM.